Here is one T cell receptor beta chain with its context. The specificity of this receptor is unknown. No per-base quality is available; no much larger clone lies one base away. Systemically healthy Caucasian individuals from Russia, 35 to 40 in total and aged roughly 6 to 95 years, were included as donors. Around 9.7 milliliters of peripheral blood were collected from each donor into EDTA-treated Vacutainer tubes. Ficoll-Paque density-gradient centrifugation was used to isolate PBMCs, with at least 7 million obtained per sample. Trizol reagent was used to extract total RNA from PBMCs, with at least 5.5 micrograms per sample. Naive CD45RAhigh/CD27high T cell percentages were measured by flow cytometry on a PBMC aliquot from every donor. The record originates from a study of blood T cells in healthy people across ages (dated by TCRdb to between 2015 and 2016). With regard to the full study: Template switching captured roughly one uniquely barcoded TCR beta cDNA molecule per two T cells in model experiments. Donors were grouped into four age groups: young (average roughly 15 years), middle-aged (39), aged (62) and long-lived (roughly 80). For two donors (one aged 18 to 29 and one aged 80 or older), the study analyzed two additional independent replicas of 1 million unique cDNA reads from the same blood draw. Age-related changes in TCR beta repertoire diversity were measured in the study by deep sequencing normalized with unique cDNA molecular identifiers.

Results the study describes overall, beyond this receptor: Bulk unsorted PBMC profiling prevented conclusive comparison of naive and antigen-experienced compartments. Compared with the aged group, the long-lived group had more naive CD4+ T cells, fewer expanded clones and increased TCR diversity, a pattern suggesting age selection. The percentage of naive T cells measured by flow cytometry correlated strongly with observed TCR beta diversity. Estimates of total diversity based on one million sequenced T cells were regarded as lower bounds and as underestimates. Because donor CMV infection status was unknown, age-related changes in expanded clonotypes were potentially confounded. Observed TCR beta diversity per million T cells fell roughly linearly with age, and a significant reduction was already apparent by age approximately 41.

V sheds 4 bases and J sheds 5 bases, leaving 12 bases between their ends. The CDR3 spans 13 residues, from the cysteine through the phenylalanine. Left in the record is the CDR3 DNA by itself, 39 bases read in frame from the first base. The germline V gene yields SGHTA for CDR1 and FQGNSA for CDR2. Library preparation was by 5' RACE. Sequencing took place on an Illumina HiSeq 2500. A second PCR of about 7 to 12 cycles was run with a J-beta primer mix and a sample-barcoded 5' primer. Each TCR beta cDNA molecule received a unique molecular identifier from a template-switch 5' adaptor carrying 12 random nucleotides. At least 3 million CDR3-containing paired-end reads were obtained from each sample. First-strand cDNA was synthesized from all RNA with the Mint cDNA synthesis kit, primed by a TRBC-specific oligonucleotide. After uracil-DNA glycosylase treatment, a first 18-cycle PCR used universal primers M1SS and BC2_uni_R on all cDNA. On the authors' methods: For normalization, 1 million high-quality reads, each with a distinct molecular identifier, were randomly selected from each sample. Reads sharing molecular identifiers were discarded rather than binned into consensus sequences. MiTCR, run with a Q25 quality threshold and the strictest error-elimination algorithm, handled CDR3 identification, clonotype clustering and error correction. A nonparametric unseen species model with Euler transformation was used to estimate lower-bound total TCR beta diversity. TCRdb redid the processing of the public reads, applying fastp at Q25 and MiXCR, and retained in-frame beta chains. Duplicate CDR3 protein sequences are folded into a single record with the most common DNA and genes. It is TCRdb's table, rather than the study itself, that gives the V and J calls and clone size. The sample table shows around 820,000 distinct CDR3 sequences, and approximately 25% are seen once. Under 4.5% of the sample goes to the ten largest clones.

The data also belong to a second study, concerning T cells of mothers and their children. Per the second study: Donors were nine systemically healthy Caucasian individuals: three mothers and their six children. cDNA synthesis used all of the extracted RNA, with approximately 1.4 ug of RNA in each 15 ul reaction. Sample barcodes and 2-4 random nucleotides were added via the M1S primer in the second PCR. More than 8 million TCR beta CDR3 reads were obtained from each mother, and about 3 million reads were obtained from each child. TCR recombination output is similarly shaped by thymic selection in related and unrelated pairs, with a minor effect exerted by inherited differences. Related mother-child pairs always showed normalized repertoire overlap that was slightly higher than in unrelated mother-child pairs, though the difference was never significant. No persistent microchimeric T cell clones were detected, at a sensitivity of 90 to 100 clones per million clonotypes. Deep NGS was used in the study to compare the TCR beta repertoires of mothers and children and to look for features that separate related mother-child pairs from unrelated individuals. The mean age was roughly 36 +/- 4 years for the mothers and approximately 11 +/- 4 years for the children. After adapter ligation was performed with NEBNext reagents, the libraries were sequenced on an Illumina HiSeq 2000 with 100+100 nt paired-end reads. To prevent cross-contamination, the mother and child libraries were prepared one month apart and sequenced in separate runs. For each donor, between about 450,000 and 2,300,000 distinct TCR beta clonotypes were identified. Naive TCR beta clonotypes were estimated from low-frequency clonotypes matched to each donor's FACS-determined naive share, without sorting.

Sample: blood. Recombination connected TRBV7-2 to TRBJ2-7, with TRBD1 perhaps the D gene, on 6 matching bases. This receptor was taken from a boy between 10 and 17 years old in good health. The CDR3 corresponds to CASSSAAGDEQYF. The DNA is as follows: TGTGCCAGCAGCTCGGCAGCAGGGGACGAGCAGTACTTC.